Shown below are 12 T cell receptor beta chains from a single sample sequenced in a study of patients and donors after allogeneic stem cell transplantation. One entry per CDR3 protein, called by TCRdb with MiXCR from the RT-PCR reads. Among about 7,600 distinct CDR3 sequences listed, 11% were seen once. Sequenced sample: blood, either unsorted or a sorted T cell fraction (not recorded which). These receptors were obtained from a human donor who was either an allogeneic HSCT recipient or a stem cell or donor lymphocyte infusion donor (not recorded which). It is not recorded whose cells these are; they may come from a transplant donor.

Comments on this clonotype: This may be a read error, as it is one base from a much larger clone. The V and J genes are TRBV20-1 and TRBJ1-1; the D gene is possibly TRBD1 (5 bases). From germline, CDR1 is DFQATT and CDR2 SNEGSKA (reference sequence). The CDR3 loop spans 14 amino acids. The CDR3 DNA follows: TGCAGTGCTAGACTTCATTGGGGGAGCACTCAAGCTTTCTTT. Residues: CSARLHWGSTQAFF.

This clonotype has at least ten counts. The genes are TRBV3-1 and TRBJ1-1, with a weak D call TRBD1 (6 bases). The CDR3 sequence is 15 residues long. Germline lookup yields CDR1 LGHDT and CDR2 YNNKEL (reference sequence). V lost 2 bases and J 8 bases, leaving 18 bases between the germline ends. The chain's CDR3 is CASSQFGGSKTEAFF. The DNA for the CDR3 is TGTGCCAGCAGCCAATTTGGGGGCAGTAAAACCGAAGCTTTCTTT.

Ten or more counts support this clonotype. The CDR3 sequence is CAISGAGGQNNYGYTF. Written as DNA, the CDR3 is TGTGCCATCAGTGGGGCAGGGGGCCAGAATAACTATGGCTACACCTTC. This chain joins TRBV10-3 and TRBJ1-2; 8 nucleotides line up with TRBD1. The CDR3 totals 16 residues. J gave up 1 base and V 4 bases, and 8 bases lay outside the gene matches. Germline V lookup: CDR1 ENHRY, CDR2 SYGVKD.

In its sample, this clonotype was seen a few times. The chain recombines TRBV12-5 with TRBJ1-3, with no clear D. Between the trimmed V and J ends, which lost 6 bases and 0 bases, there was a span of 6 bases. Germline-derived CDR1 and CDR2 are LGHNT and FRNRAP. This CDR3 spans 13 amino acids. DNA of the CDR3: TGTGCTAGTGGGTACCACTCTGGAAACACCATATATTTT. Translated, it gives CASGYHSGNTIYF.

V gene TRBV11-1 combines with J gene TRBJ2-5; 7 nucleotides line up with TRBD2. The trim removed 5 bases at V and 5 bases at J, leaving 8 bases unmatched. The CDR3 is 14 amino acids. Germline loops: CDR1 SGHAT, CDR2 FQDESV (reference sequence). CDR3 protein: CASSARLAGETQYF. DNA of the CDR3: TGTGCCAGCAGCGCCCGACTAGCCGGTGAGACCCAGTACTTC.

The sample holds many counts of this clonotype. The chain links TRBV4-2 to TRBJ1-3, with a tentative D call TRBD1 (5 bases). CDR1 and CDR2 from the germline V gene are LGHNA and YNFKEQ. The CDR3 length is 15 residues. Trimming left V 0 bases short and J 7 bases short, with 13 bases between. CDR3 nucleotide sequence: TGTGCCAGCAGCCAAGAAGTAGCAGGGAGTAACACCATATATTTT. It yields the protein CASSQEVAGSNTIYF.

The table lists this clonotype with many counts. This chain links TRBV5-5 with TRBJ2-5, with D perhaps matching TRBD2 (6 bases). The V and J ends lost 2 bases and 4 bases respectively, with 18 bases between them. CDR3 size: 16 residues. Germline V gene lookup returns CDR1 SGHKS and CDR2 YYEKEE (reference sequence). CDR3 region: CASSFAGTAMGETQYF. The CDR3 bases are TGTGCCAGCAGCTTCGCGGGGACGGCGATGGGAGAGACCCAGTACTTC.

The rearrangement joins TRBV13 to TRBJ2-2; 9 nucleotides align to TRBD1. The CDR3 contains 18 residues. CDR1 is PRHDT, CDR2 FYEKMQ, per germline (reference sequence). The V segment lost 5 bases and the J segment 1 base; nucleotides outside the gene matches: 11. DNA of the CDR3: TGTGCCAGCAGCCCATATGGGGACAGGGCTTGGAACACCGGGGAGCTGTTTTTT. Its translation is CASSPYGDRAWNTGELFF.

The rearrangement uses TRBV7-9 and TRBJ2-3; no firm D call. Per germline, CDR1 SEHNR and CDR2 FQNEAQ (reference sequence). The CDR3 has 14 amino acids. Trimming left V 5 bases short and J 2 bases short, with 11 bases between. The CDR3 nucleotides are TGTGCCAGCAGCCAAGCCTCGGCCACAGATACGCAGTATTTT. Translated: CASSQASATDTQYF.

This clonotype was seen repeatedly, ten times or more. This chain joins TRBV13 and TRBJ1-3; D gene ambiguous. Germline V lookup: CDR1 PRHDT, CDR2 FYEKMQ (reference sequence). V gave up 5 bases and J gave up 4 bases, with 9 bases separating them. The CDR3 sequence is 13 residues long. DNA for the CDR3: TGTGCCAGCAGCCCCGAGACGGGAAACACCATATATTTT. This codes for CASSPETGNTIYF.

This clonotype was seen ten or more times. The gene calls are TRBV5-1 and TRBJ1-1, with 7 bases lining up with TRBD1. Germline assignment: CDR1 SGHRS and CDR2 YFSETQ. The CDR3 length is 15 residues. The V segment lost 3 bases and the J segment 2 bases; nucleotides outside the gene matches: 7. The CDR3 DNA sequence: TGCGCCAGCAGCTCCCGAGGGACAGTTAACACTGAAGCTTTCTTT. Its translation: CASSSRGTVNTEAFF.

Ten or more counts support this clonotype. The V call is TRBV12-3 or TRBV12-4, the J call TRBJ2-1; 7 positions agree with TRBD2. This CDR3 comprises 16 residues. Unmatched junction bases numbered 13, after V lost 6 bases and J lost 5 bases. CDR3: CASSKYGTTTDNEQFF. The CDR3 bases are TGTGCCAGCAGCAAATACGGGACTACCACCGACAATGAGCAGTTCTTC.